This TCR beta chain was observed in a study of CD8 T cells in ankylosing spondylitis. Preparation of TCR beta libraries was done by quantitative 5'-RACE with molecular barcodes. MiXCR, run by TCRdb on the 5' RACE reads, gives a single entry per CDR3 protein. The sample includes 670,000 or so distinct CDR3 sequences, about 20% seen only once; the top ten take under 20%. CDR3 size: 16 residues. V lost 1 base and J 6 bases, leaving 15 bases between the germline ends. Per the germline V gene, CDR1 is SGHVS and CDR2 is FNYEAQ. Findings and limits, study-wide: A TCR beta motif of seven or eight highly homologous variants appeared characteristic of ankylosing spondylitis blood.

The table lists this clonotype with a few counts. Its antigen is undetermined. The specimen sequenced was blood, either unsorted or a sorted T cell fraction (not recorded which). The sequence was obtained from a male donor with ankylosing spondylitis. The chain is built from TRBV7-6 and TRBJ1-4; tentative D call: TRBD1 (6 bases). CDR3 DNA: TGTGCCAGCAGCTTAGGAGCGCCGGGGGGCGATGAAAAACTGTTTTTT. Translating gives CASSLGAPGGDEKLFF.